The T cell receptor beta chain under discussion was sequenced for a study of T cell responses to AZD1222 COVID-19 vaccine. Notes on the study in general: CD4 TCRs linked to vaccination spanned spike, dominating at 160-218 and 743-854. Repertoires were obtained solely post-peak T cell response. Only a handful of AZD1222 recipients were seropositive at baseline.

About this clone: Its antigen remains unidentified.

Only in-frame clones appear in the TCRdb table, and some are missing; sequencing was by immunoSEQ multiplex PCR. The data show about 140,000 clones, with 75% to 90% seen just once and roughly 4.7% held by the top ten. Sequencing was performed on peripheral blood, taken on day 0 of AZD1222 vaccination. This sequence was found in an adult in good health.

CDR3 amino acids: CASSLGGVSTEAFF. The CDR3 nucleotides read TGTGCCAGCAGTTTAGGAGGGGTTAGCACTGAAGCTTTCTTT. V gene TRBV27 combines with J gene TRBJ1-1, with TRBD1 as a possible D gene (5 bases). Per the germline V gene, CDR1 is MNHEY and CDR2 is SMNVEV (reference sequence). The V and J ends lost 2 bases and 4 bases respectively, with 11 bases between them. The CDR3 has 14 residues.